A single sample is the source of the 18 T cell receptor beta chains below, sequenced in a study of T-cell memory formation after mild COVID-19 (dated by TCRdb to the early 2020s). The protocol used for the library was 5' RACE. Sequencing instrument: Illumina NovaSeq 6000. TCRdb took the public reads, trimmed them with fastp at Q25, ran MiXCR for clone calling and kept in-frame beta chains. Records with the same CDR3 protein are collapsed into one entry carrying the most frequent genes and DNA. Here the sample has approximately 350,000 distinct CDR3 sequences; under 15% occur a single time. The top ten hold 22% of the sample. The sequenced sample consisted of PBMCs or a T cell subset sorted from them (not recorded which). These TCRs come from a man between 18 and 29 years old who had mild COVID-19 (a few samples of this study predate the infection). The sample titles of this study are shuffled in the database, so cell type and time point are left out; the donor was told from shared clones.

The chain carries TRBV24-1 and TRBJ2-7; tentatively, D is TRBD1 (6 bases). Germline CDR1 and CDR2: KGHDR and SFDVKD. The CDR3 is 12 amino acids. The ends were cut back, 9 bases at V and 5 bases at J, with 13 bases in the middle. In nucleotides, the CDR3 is TGTGCCACCGGTTCAGGGGTAAACGAGCAGTACTTC. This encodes CATGSGVNEQYF.

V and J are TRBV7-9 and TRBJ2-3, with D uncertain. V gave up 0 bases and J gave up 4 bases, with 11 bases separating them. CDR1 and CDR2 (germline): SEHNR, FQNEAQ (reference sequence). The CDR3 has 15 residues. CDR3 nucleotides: TGTGCCAGCAGCTTAGCGCGTTATCAGGCAGATACGCAGTATTTT. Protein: CASSLARYQADTQYF.

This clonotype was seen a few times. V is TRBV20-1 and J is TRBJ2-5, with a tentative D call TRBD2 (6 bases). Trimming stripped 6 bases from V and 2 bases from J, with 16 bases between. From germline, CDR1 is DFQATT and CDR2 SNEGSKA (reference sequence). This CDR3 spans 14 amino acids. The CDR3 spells CSAIPLGGQETQYF. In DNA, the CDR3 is TGCAGTGCCATTCCCCTCGGGGGACAAGAGACCCAGTACTTC.

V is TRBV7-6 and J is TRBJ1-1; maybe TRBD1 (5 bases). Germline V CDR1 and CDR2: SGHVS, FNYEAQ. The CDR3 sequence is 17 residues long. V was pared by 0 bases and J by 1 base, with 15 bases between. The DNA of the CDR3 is TGTGCCAGCAGCTTAGCAAACTGGGACGGCGCGAACACTGAAGCTTTCTTT. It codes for CASSLANWDGANTEAFF.

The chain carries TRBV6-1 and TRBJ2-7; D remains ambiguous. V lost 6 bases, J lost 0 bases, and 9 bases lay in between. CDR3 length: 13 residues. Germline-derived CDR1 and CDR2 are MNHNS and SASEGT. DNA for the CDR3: TGTGCCAGCAGAACGGAGAGCTCCTACGAGCAGTACGTC. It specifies CASRTESSYEQYV.

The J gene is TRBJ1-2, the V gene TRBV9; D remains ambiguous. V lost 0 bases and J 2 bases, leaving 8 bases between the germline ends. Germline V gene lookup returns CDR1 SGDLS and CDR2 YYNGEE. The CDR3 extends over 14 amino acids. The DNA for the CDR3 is TGTGCCAGCAGCGTAGATCCCGGAAACTATGGCTACACCTTC. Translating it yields CASSVDPGNYGYTF.

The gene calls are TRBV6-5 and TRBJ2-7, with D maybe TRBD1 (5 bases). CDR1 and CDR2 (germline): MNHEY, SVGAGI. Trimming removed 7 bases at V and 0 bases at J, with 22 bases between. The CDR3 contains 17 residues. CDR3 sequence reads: CASTQPDSKISSYEQYF. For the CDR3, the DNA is TGTGCCAGCACCCAACCCGACAGTAAGATAAGCTCCTACGAGCAGTACTTC.

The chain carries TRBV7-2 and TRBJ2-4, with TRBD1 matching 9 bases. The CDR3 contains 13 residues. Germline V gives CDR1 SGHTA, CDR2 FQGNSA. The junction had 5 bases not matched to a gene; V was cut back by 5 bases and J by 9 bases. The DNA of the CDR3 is TGTGCCAGCAGCCCGGGACAGGGATCCATTCAGTACTTC. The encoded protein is CASSPGQGSIQYF.

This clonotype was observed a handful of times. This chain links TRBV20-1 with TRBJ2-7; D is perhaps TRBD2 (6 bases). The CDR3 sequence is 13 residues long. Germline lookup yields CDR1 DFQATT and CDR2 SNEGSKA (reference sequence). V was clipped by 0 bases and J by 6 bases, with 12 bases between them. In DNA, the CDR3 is TGCAGTGCTAGAGATTCGGCTAGCGTCGAGCAGTACTTC. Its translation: CSARDSASVEQYF.

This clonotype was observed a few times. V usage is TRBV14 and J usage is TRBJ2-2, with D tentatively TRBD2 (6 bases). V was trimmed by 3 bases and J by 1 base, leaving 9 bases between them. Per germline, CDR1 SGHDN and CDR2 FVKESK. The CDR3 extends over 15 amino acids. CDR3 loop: CASSHVRGNTGELFF. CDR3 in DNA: TGTGCCAGCAGCCACGTGCGGGGGAACACCGGGGAGCTGTTTTTT.

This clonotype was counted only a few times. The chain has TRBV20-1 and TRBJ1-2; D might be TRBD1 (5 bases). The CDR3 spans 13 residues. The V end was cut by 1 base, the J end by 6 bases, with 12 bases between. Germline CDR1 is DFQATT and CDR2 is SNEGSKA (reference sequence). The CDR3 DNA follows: TGCAGTGCTAGAGTTGCAGGGACCCATGGCTACACCTTC. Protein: CSARVAGTHGYTF.

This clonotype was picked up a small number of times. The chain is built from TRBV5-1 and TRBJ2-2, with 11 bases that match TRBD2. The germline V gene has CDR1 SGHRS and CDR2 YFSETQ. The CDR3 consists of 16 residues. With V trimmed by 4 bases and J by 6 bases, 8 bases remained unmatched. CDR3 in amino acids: CASSGLTSGVSGELFF. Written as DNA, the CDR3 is TGCGCCAGCAGCGGTCTGACTAGCGGGGTTTCCGGGGAGCTGTTTTTT.

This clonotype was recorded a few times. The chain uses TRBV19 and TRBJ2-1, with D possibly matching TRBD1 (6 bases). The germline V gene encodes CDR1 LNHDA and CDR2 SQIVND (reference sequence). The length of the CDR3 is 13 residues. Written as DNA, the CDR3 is TGTGCTACGACAGGCTACTCCTACAATGAGCAGTTCTTC. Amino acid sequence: CATTGYSYNEQFF.

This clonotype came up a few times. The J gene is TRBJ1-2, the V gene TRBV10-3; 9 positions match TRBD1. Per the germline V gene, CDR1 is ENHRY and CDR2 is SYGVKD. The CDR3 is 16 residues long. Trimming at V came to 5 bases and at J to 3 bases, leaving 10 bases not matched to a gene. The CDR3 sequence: CAISPGTGIGDYGYTF. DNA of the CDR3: TGTGCCATCAGTCCCGGGACAGGGATCGGGGACTATGGCTACACCTTC.

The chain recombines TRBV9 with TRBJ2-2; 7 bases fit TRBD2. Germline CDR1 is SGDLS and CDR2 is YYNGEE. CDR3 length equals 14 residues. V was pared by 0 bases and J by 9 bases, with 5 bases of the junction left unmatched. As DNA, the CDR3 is TGTGCCAGCAGCGTAGGTGGAGCGGGGAGGGAGCTGTTTTTT. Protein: CASSVGGAGRELFF.

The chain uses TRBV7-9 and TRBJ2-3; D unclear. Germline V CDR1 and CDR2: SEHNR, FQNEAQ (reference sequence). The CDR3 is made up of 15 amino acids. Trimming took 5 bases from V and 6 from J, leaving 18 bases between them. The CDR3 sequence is CASSDFALNLDTQYF. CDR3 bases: TGTGCCAGCAGCGACTTTGCCCTCAACTTGGATACGCAGTATTTT.

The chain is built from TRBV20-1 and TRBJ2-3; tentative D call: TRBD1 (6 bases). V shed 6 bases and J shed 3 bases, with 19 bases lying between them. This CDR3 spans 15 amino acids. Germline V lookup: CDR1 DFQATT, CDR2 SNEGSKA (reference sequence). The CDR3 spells CSAEEKDSITDTQYF. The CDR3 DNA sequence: TGCAGTGCCGAGGAAAAGGACAGCATAACAGATACGCAGTATTTT.

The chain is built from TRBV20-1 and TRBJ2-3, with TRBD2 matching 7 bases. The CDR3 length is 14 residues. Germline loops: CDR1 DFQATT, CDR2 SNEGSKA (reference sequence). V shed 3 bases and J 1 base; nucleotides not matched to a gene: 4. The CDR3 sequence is CSASRGGGTDTQYF. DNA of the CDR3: TGCAGTGCTAGTCGCGGGGGTGGCACAGATACGCAGTATTTT.